This record covers a single T cell receptor (beta chain). The data are from a study of blood T cells in healthy people across ages. Germline V gene sequence: CDR1 LNHDA, CDR2 SQIVND (reference sequence). The CDR3 is 14 residues long. Trimming took off 3 bases at V and 6 bases at J, with 9 bases between the two ends. Sample-barcoded 5' priming and a J-beta primer mix drove a second PCR of about 7 to 12 cycles. TCRdb itself ran the 5' RACE reads through MiXCR, one entry per CDR3 protein. The table lists roughly 800,000 distinct CDR3 sequences, 25% of them singletons. Donors each provided ten milliliters of peripheral blood. These data were also filed under a second study, of T cells of mothers and their children.

J is TRBJ1-6 and V is TRBV19; D is uncertain. The TCR originated in a boy aged 5-17 years in good health. The source material was blood. This CDR3 reads CASSIRRTNSPLHF. The CDR3 coding sequence is TGTGCCAGTAGTATCAGACGGACTAATTCACCCCTCCACTTT.